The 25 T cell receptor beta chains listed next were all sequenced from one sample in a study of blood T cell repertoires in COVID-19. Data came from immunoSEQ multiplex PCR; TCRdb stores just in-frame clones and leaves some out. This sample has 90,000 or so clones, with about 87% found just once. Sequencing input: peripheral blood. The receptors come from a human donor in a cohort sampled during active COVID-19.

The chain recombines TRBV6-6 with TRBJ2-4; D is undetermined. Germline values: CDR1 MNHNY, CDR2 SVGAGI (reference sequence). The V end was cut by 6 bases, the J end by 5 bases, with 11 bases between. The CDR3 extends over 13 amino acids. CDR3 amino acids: CASRGGPENIQYF. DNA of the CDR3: TGTGCCAGCAGGGGTGGGCCCGAAAACATTCAGTACTTC.

The chain's CDR3 is CASSGQTGTEAFF. The CDR3 nucleotides are TGTGCCAGCAGCGGTCAGACAGGGACTGAAGCTTTCTTT. The chain uses TRBV9 and TRBJ1-1; 7 positions agree with TRBD1. The CDR3 covers 13 residues. CDR1 and CDR2 (germline): SGDLS, YYNGEE. V lost 3 bases and J lost 5; bases outside the gene matches: 4. Combining the CDR3 with reference TRBV9 and TRBJ1-1 gives the whole variable domain DSGVTQTPKHLITATGQRVTLRCSPRSGDLSVYWYQQSLDQGLQFLIQYYNGEERAKGNILERFSAQQFPDLHSELNLSSLELGDSALYFCASSGQTGTEAFFGQGTRLTVV.

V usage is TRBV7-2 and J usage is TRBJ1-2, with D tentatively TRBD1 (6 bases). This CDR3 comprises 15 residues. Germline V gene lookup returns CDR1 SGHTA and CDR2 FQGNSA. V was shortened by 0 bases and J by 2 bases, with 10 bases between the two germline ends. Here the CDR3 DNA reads TGTGCCAGCAGCTTAGCGGGGGGGCCGAACTATGGCTACACCTTC. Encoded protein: CASSLAGGPNYGYTF.

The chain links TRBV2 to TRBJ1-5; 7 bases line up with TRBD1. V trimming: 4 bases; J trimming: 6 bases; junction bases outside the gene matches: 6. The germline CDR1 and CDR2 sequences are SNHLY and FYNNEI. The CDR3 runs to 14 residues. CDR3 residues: CASSGQGFGQPQHF. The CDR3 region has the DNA TGTGCCAGCAGTGGACAGGGCTTTGGTCAGCCCCAGCATTTT. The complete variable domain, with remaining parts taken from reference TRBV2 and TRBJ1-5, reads EPEVTQTPSHQVTQMGQEVILRCVPISNHLYFYWYRQILGQKVEFLVSFYNNEISEKSEIFDDQFSVERPDGSNFTLKIRSTKLEDSAMYFCASSGQGFGQPQHFGDGTRLSIL.

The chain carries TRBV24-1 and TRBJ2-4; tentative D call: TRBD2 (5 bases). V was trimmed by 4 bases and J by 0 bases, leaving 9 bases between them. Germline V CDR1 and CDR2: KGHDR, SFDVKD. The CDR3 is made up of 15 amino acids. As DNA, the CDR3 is TGTGCCACCAGTGACTCGAGGGTAGCCAAAAACATTCAGTACTTC. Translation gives CATSDSRVAKNIQYF.

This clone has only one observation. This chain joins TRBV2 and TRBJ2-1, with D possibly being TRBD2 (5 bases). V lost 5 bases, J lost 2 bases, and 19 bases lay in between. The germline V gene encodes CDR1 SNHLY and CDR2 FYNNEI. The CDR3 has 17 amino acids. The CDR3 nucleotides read TGTGCCAGCAGTCTTAGCACCGACCGAGGGACCTACAATGAGCAGTTCTTC. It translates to CASSLSTDRGTYNEQFF.

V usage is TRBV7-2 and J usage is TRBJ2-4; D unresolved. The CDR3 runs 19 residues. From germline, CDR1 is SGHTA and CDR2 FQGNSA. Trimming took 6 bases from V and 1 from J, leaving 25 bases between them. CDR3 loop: CASSQTPRPQIGAKNIQYF. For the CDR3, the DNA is TGTGCCAGCAGTCAAACGCCCCGACCGCAGATCGGGGCCAAAAACATTCAGTACTTC. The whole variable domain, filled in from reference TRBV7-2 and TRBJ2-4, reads GAGVSQSPSNKVTEKGKDVELRCDPISGHTALYWYRQSLGQGLEFLIYFQGNSAPDKSGLPSDRFSAERTGGSVSTLTIQRTQQEDSAVYLCASSQTPRPQIGAKNIQYFGAGTRLSVL.

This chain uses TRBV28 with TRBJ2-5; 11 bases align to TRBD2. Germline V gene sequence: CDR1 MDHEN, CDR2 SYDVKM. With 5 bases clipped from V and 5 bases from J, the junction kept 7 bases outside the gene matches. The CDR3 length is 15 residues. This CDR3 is CASSLPSGGQETQYF. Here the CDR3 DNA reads TGTGCCAGCAGTCTGCCTAGCGGGGGGCAGGAGACCCAGTACTTC.

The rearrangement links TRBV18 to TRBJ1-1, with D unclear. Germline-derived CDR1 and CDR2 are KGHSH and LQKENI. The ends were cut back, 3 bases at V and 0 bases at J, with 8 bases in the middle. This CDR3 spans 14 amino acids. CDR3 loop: CASSPNGVNTEAFF. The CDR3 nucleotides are TGTGCCAGCTCACCGAACGGGGTGAACACTGAAGCTTTCTTT.

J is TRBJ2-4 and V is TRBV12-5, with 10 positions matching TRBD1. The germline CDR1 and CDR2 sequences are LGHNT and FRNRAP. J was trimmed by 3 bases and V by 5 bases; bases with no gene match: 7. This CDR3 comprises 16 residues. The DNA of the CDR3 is TGTGCTAGTGGTCCCCCGGGACAGGGGATCAAAAACATTCAGTACTTC. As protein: CASGPPGQGIKNIQYF.

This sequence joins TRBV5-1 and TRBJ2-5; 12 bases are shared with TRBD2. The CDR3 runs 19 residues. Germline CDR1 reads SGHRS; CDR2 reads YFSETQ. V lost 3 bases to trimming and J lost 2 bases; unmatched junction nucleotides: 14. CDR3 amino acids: CASSSEPVSGTSGQETQYF. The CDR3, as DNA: TGCGCCAGCAGCTCGGAACCGGTCTCCGGGACTAGCGGGCAAGAGACCCAGTACTTC.

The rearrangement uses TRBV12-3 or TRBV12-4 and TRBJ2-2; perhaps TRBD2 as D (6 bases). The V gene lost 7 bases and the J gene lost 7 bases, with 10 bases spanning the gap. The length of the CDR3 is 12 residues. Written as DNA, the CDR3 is TGTGCCAGCACCTTCGGGAGCGGGGAGCTGTTTTTT. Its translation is CASTFGSGELFF.

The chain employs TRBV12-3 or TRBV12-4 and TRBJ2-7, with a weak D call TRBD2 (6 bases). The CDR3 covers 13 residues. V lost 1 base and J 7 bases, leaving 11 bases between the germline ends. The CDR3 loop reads CASSLEGLGEQYF. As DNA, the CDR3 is TGTGCCAGCAGTTTAGAGGGACTCGGAGAGCAGTACTTC.

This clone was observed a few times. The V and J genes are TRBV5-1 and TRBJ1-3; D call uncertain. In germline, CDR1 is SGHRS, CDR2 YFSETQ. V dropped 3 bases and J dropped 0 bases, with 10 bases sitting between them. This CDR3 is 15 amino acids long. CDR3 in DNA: TGCGCCAGCAGCTCCGACGGAGCCTCTGGAAACACCATATATTTT. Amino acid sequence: CASSSDGASGNTIYF.

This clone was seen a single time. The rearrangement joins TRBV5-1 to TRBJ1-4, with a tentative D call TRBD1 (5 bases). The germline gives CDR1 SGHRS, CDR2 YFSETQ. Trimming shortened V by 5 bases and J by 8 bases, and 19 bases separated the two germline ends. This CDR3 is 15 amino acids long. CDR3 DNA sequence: TGCGCCAGCAGAATGGGATCGGGGGTTGACGAAAAACTGTTTTTT. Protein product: CASRMGSGVDEKLFF. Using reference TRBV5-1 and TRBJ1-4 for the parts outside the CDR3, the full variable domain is KAGVTQTPRYLIKTRGQQVTLSCSPISGHRSVSWYQQTPGQGLQFLFEYFSETQRNKGNFPGRFSGRQFSNSRSEMNVSTLELGDSALYLCASRMGSGVDEKLFFGSGTQLSVL.

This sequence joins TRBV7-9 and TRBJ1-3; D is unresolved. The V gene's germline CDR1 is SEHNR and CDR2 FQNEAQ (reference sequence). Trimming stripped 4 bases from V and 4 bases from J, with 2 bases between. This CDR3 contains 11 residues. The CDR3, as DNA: TGTGCCAGCAGCTCAGGAAACACCATATATTTT. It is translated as CASSSGNTIYF.

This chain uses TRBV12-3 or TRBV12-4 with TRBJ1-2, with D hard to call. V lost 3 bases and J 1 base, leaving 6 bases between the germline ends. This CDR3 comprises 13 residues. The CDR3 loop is CASSLRHNYGYTF. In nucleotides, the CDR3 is TGTGCCAGCAGTTTGAGGCATAACTATGGCTACACCTTC.

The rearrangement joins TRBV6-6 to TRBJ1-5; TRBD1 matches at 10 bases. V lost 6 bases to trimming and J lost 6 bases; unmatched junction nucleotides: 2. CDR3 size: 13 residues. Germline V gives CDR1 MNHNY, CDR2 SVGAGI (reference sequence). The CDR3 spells CASSGQGGQPQHF. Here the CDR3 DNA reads TGTGCCAGCAGCGGACAGGGGGGTCAGCCCCAGCATTTT.

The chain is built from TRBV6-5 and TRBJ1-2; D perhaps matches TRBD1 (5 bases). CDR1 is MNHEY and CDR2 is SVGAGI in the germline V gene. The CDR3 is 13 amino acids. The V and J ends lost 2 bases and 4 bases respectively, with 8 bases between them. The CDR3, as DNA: TGTGCCAGCAGTTACGGGGGGGGCTATGGCTACACCTTC. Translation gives CASSYGGGYGYTF.

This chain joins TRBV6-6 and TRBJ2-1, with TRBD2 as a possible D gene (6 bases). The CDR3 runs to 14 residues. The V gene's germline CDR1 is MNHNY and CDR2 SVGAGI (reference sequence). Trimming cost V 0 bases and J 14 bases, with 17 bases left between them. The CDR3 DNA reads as TGTGCCAGCAGTTACTCGCCGGAGGGCCCGGGTGAGTTCTTC. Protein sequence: CASSYSPEGPGEFF.

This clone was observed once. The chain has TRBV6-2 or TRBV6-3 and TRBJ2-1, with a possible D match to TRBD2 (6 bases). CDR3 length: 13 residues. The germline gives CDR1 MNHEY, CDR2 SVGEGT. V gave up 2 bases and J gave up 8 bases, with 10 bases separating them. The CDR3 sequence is CASSYGGKDEQFF. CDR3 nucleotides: TGTGCCAGCAGTTACGGGGGGAAGGATGAGCAGTTCTTC.

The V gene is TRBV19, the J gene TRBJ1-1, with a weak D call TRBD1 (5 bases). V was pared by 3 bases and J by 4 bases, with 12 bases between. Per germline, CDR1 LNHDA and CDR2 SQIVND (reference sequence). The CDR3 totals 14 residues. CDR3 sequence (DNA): TGTGCCAGTAGTATGGGGGGTTTGGGCACTGAAGCTTTCTTT. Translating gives CASSMGGLGTEAFF.

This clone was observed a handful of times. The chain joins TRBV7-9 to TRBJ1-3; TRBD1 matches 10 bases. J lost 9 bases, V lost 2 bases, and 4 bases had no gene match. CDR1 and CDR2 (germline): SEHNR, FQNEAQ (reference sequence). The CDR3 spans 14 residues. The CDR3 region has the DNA TGTGCCAGCAGCTTACAGACAGGGGGCCCCACCATATATTTT. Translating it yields CASSLQTGGPTIYF.

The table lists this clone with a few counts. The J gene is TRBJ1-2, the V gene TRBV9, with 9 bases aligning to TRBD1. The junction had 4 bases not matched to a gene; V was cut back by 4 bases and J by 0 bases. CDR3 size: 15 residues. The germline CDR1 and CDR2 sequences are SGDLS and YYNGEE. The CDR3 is CASSPRTGANYGYTF. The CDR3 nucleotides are TGTGCCAGCAGCCCCAGGACAGGGGCTAACTATGGCTACACCTTC.

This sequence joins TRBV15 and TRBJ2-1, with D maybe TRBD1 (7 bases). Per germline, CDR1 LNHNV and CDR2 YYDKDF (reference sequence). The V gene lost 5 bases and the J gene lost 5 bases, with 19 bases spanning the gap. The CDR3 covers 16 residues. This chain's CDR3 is CATSPGGLLNDNEQFF. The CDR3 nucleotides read TGTGCCACCAGCCCAGGGGGGCTTTTGAACGACAATGAGCAGTTCTTC.